Included here is one T cell receptor (beta chain) sequence, with context. The sample is drawn from a study of shared clonotypes between healthy human individuals. Germline values: CDR1 ENHRY, CDR2 SYGVKD. The CDR3 extends over 13 amino acids. V shed 8 bases, J shed 5 bases, and the junction held 3 bases outside the gene matches. Naive CD8 cells lacked CD45RO, underwent positive selection for CCR7 and left out terminally differentiated effector memory CD45RA+ cells. Only in-frame clones appear in the TCRdb table, and some are missing; sequencing was by immunoSEQ multiplex PCR. Among around 2,000,000 clones listed, less than 95% were seen once.

The receptor was isolated from a man younger than 35 in good health. The specimen was naive CD8+ T cells sorted from blood. V gene TRBV10-3 combines with J gene TRBJ1-1; 12 nucleotides agree with TRBD1. The CDR3 coding sequence is TGTGCCATCCAGGGACAGGGGGCAACTGAAGCTTTCTTT. It codes for CAIQGQGATEAFF.